Listed below are T cell receptor beta chains from one sample, sequenced in a study of T cell responses to AZD1222 COVID-19 vaccine. Profiling relied on immunoSEQ multiplex PCR, and the TCRdb table lists in-frame clones only, not all of them. The sample lists 90,000 or so clones, around nine tenths occurring once. Here the sequenced sample was peripheral blood, taken 28 days after the second AZD1222 dose. The receptors here all came from an adult who received the AZD1222 COVID-19 vaccine. The CDR3 runs from the conserved cysteine through the conserved F or W. A D gene is named only where the DNA matches it firmly. Clone size appears in some rows only: once, few, many, or a class for an expanded clone.

d_call j_call v_call clone_size cdr3_nt cdr3_aa
- TRBJ1-1 TRBV6-1 once TGTGCCAGCAGTGAATATAAGAACACTGAAGCTTTCTTT CASSEYKNTEAFF
TRBD1 TRBJ1-1 TRBV27 few TGTGCCAGCGGCACACAGGGGGGAAACACTGAAGCTTTCTTT CASGTQGGNTEAFF
- TRBJ2-2 TRBV28 - TGTGCCAGCAGCCGCCGACAGAACACCGGGGAGCTGTTTTTT CASSRRQNTGELFF
TRBD1 TRBJ1-2 TRBV3-1/TRBV3-2 few TGTGCCAGCAGCCAAGAAGCTGGACAGGGACACTACACCTTC CASSQEAGQGHYTF
TRBD1 TRBJ1-4 TRBV5-1 - TGCGCCAGCAGCTTGGGGGACAGCTTTAATGAAAAACTGTTTTTT CASSLGDSFNEKLFF
TRBD1 TRBJ1-1 TRBV10-3 - TGTGCCATGGGACAGGGGGGGGACACTGAAGCTTTCTTT CAMGQGGDTEAFF
TRBD1 TRBJ2-7 TRBV12-3/TRBV12-4 - TGTGCCAGCAGGGGGGGACAGGGGAACGAGCAGTACTTC CASRGGQGNEQYF
TRBD2 TRBJ2-2 TRBV30 - TGTGCCTGGAAAGCGGGGACCGGAGGGGAGCTGTTTTTT CAWKAGTGGELFF
- TRBJ1-2 TRBV6-5 once TGTGCCAGCAGTTACTACGGGATCGATGGCTACACCTTC CASSYYGIDGYTF
- TRBJ1-2 TRBV19 - TGTGCCAGTAGTATTCCCAGGGCCATCAACTATGGCTACACCTTC CASSIPRAINYGYTF
- TRBJ1-5 TRBV19 - TGTGCCAGTAGCTGGGGATACCTTAGCAATCAGCCCCAGCATTTT CASSWGYLSNQPQHF
- TRBJ1-4 TRBV5-1 - TGCGCCAGCAGCTTGATGAACCCAACTAATGAAAAACTGTTTTTT CASSLMNPTNEKLFF
TRBD1 TRBJ1-2 TRBV7-3 - TGTGCCAGCAGCTCCTCGGGACAGTTGAAGCCTGGCTACACCTTC CASSSSGQLKPGYTF
TRBD1 TRBJ1-5 TRBV5-6 - TGTGCCAGCGCAACCCGGGACAGTCCTTATCAGCCCCAGCATTTT CASATRDSPYQPQHF
TRBD2 TRBJ2-3 TRBV13 - TGTGCCAGCAGCTTAAGGTCTAGCGGGGGGGCCGCAGATACGCAGTATTTT CASSLRSSGGAADTQYF
TRBD2 TRBJ2-7 TRBV11-3 - TGTGCCAGCAGCTTAGAGGGGAGGGAGTCCGCCAAGGTCTACGAGCAGTACTTC CASSLEGRESAKVYEQYF
- TRBJ2-2 TRBV13 - TGTGCCAGCAGCCTGCTGGGCACCGGGGAGCTGTTTTTT CASSLLGTGELFF
- TRBJ2-5 TRBV28 - TGTGCCAGCAGCCCTACTAGCCAGGGGCAAGAGACCCAGTACTTC CASSPTSQGQETQYF
TRBD1 TRBJ1-5 TRBV28 - TGTGCCAGCAGTCCCCGGGACAGGGGCCGACAGCCCCAGCATTTT CASSPRDRGRQPQHF
- TRBJ2-5 TRBV7-8 - TGTGCCAGCAGCTTAAAGGGTCGAGAGACCCAGTACTTC CASSLKGRETQYF
TRBD1 TRBJ2-7 TRBV9 - TGTGCCAGCAGCCCCAGGGATTGGGACAGGGACTACGAGCAGTACTTC CASSPRDWDRDYEQYF
TRBD1 TRBJ2-2 TRBV25-1 - TGTGCCAGCACACAGGACAGGGATAACACCGGGGAGCTGTTTTTT CASTQDRDNTGELFF
- TRBJ1-2 TRBV13 - TGTGCCAGCAGTCTCGACACCTTCTATGGCTACACCTTC CASSLDTFYGYTF
- TRBJ1-2 TRBV19 - TGTGCCAGTAGTATAGTATTCCAGGGACGCGGCTATGGCTACACCTTC CASSIVFQGRGYGYTF
TRBD1 TRBJ2-7 TRBV6-5 - TGTGCCAGCAGTTATGCCGGACAGGGACCCTACGAGCAGTACTTC CASSYAGQGPYEQYF
- TRBJ2-1 TRBV3-1/TRBV3-2 few TGTGCCAGCAGCGCAACGGATAGAAGGGGAGGCAATGAGCAGTTCTTC CASSATDRRGGNEQFF
TRBD1 TRBJ1-5 TRBV28 - TGTGCCAGCAGTAGACGGCGGACAGGGGTTGACAATCAGCCCCAGCATTTT CASSRRRTGVDNQPQHF